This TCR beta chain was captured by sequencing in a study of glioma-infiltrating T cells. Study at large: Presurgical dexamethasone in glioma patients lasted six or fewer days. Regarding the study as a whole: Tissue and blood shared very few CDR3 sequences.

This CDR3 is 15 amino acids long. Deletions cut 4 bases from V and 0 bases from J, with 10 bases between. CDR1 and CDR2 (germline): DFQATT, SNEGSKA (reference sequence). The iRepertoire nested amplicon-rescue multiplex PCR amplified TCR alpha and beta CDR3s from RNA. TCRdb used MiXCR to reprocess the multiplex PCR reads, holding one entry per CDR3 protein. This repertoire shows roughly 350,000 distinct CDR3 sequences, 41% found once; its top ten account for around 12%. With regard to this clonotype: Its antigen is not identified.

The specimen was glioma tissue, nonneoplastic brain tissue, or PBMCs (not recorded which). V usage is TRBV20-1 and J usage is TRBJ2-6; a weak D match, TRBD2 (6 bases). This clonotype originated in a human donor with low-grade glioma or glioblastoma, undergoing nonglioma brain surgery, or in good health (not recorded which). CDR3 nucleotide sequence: TGCAGTGCTATACTAGCCTACTCTGGGGCCAACGTCCTGACTTTC. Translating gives CSAILAYSGANVLTF.